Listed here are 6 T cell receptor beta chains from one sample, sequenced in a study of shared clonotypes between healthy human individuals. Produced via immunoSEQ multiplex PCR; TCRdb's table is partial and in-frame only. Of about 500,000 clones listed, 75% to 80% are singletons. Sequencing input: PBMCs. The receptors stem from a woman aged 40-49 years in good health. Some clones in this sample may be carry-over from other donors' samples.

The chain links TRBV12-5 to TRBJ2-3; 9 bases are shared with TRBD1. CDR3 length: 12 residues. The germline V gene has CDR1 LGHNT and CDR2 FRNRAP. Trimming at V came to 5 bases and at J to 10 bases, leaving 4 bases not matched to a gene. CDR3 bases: TGTGCTAGTGGTCCTGGGACAGGGCCGCAGTATTTT. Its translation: CASGPGTGPQYF.

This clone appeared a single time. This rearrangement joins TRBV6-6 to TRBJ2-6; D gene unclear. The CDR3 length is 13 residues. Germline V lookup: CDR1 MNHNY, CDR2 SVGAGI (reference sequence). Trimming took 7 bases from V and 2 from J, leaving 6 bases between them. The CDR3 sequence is CASIPTGANVLTF. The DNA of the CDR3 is TGTGCCAGCATTCCGACTGGGGCCAACGTCCTGACTTTC.

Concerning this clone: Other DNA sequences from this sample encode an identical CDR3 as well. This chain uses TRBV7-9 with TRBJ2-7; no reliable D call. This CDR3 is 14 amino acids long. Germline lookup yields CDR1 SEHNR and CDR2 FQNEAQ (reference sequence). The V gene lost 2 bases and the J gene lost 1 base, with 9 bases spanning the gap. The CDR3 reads CASSLLGSSYEQYF. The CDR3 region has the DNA TGTGCCAGCAGCTTACTCGGGTCGTCCTACGAGCAGTACTTC.

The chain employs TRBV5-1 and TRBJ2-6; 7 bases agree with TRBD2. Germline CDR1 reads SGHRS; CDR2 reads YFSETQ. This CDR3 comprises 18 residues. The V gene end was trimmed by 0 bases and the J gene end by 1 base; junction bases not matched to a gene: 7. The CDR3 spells CASSLAGLGTSGANVLTF. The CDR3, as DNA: TGCGCCAGCAGCTTGGCCGGACTAGGAACTTCTGGGGCCAACGTCCTGACTTTC.

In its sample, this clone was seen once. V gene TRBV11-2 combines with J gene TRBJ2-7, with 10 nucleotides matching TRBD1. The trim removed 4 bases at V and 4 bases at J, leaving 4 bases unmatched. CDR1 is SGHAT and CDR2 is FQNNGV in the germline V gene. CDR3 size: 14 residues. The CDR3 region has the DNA TGTGCCAGCAGCTACGGACAGGGGGAGTACGAGCAGTACTTC. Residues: CASSYGQGEYEQYF.

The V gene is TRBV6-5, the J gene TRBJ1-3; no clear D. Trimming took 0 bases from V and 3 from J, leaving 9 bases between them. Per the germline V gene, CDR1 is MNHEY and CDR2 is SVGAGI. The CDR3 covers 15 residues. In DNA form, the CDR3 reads TGTGCCAGCAGTTACTCTGCAGGAATTGGAAACACCATATATTTT. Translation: CASSYSAGIGNTIYF.